The T cell receptor beta chain under discussion was sequenced for a study of STAT3 mutations in large granular lymphocyte leukemia. Study-level results: Every T-LGLL patient had at least one immunodominant TCRbeta clonotype. Samples missed the first appearance of the clone.

As to this clone: What it recognizes is unknown.

Repertoires were generated with immunoSEQ multiplex PCR, while TCRdb's copy carries only in-frame clones and drops some. Of 8,300 or so clones listed, 91% are singletons. V lost 0 bases and J 6 bases, leaving 7 bases between the germline ends. The CDR3 has 13 amino acids. Germline V CDR1 and CDR2: SGHDT, YYEEEE. The specimen was peripheral blood mononuclear cells. The receptor was derived from a man aged 45 to 65 with T-cell large granular lymphocyte leukemia. Some clones in this sample may be carry-over from other donors' samples. This chain connects TRBV5-6 to TRBJ1-5; D remains unclear. CDR3: CASSLGSTQPQHF. In nucleotides, the CDR3 is TGTGCCAGCAGCTTGGGATCCACTCAGCCCCAGCATTTT.